This record covers a single T cell receptor (beta chain). What it binds is not known. Germline-derived CDR1 and CDR2 are MNHNS and SASEGT. The CDR3 runs to 15 residues. V gave up 6 bases and J gave up 3 bases, with 17 bases separating them. The sample is drawn from a study of post-analysis software for immune sequencing data. The TCR beta cDNA libraries contained unique molecular identifiers. One entry per CDR3 protein, called by TCRdb with MiXCR from the PCR reads. The sample carries a few hundred thousand distinct CDR3 sequences, roughly 36% recorded once. General study findings and limits: Relative to controls, patients had about 5 TRBV segments at higher frequency, with TRBV5-6, TRBV5-1 and TRBV20-1 among these.

The source of this sequence is a girl aged 10-17 years with multiple sclerosis. Material for sequencing was blood. The chain couples TRBV6-1 to TRBJ1-2, with D possibly matching TRBD1 (6 bases). CDR3 DNA sequence: TGTGCCAGCAGGCCCTGGGGGGCGCTGGACTATGGCTACACCTTC. Translating it yields CASRPWGALDYGYTF.